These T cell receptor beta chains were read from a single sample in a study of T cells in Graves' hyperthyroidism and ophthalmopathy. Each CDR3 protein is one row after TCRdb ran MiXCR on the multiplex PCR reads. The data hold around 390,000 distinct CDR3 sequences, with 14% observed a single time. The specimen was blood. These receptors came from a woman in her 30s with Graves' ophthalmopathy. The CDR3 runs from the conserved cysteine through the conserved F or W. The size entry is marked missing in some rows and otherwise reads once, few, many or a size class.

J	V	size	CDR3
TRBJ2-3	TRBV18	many	CASRARGDTQYF
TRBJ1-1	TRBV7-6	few	CASSLASGGASEAFF
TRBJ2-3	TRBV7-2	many	CASSPDRGRTDTQYF
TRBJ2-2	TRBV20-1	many	CSARPPGWGGELFF
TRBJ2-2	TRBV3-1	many	CASSPGLAAGELFF
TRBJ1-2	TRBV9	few	CASSVEDGEANPYNYGYTF
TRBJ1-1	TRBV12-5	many	CASALGNTEAFF
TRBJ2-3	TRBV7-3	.	CASSGHKGGGPDTQYF
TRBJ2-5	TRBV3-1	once	CASSQVGGAGETQYF
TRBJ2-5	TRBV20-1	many	CSARQEGAGETQYF
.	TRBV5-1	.	CASSLVGIDEQFF
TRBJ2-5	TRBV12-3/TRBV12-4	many	CASSPQGALETQYF
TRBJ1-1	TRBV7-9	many	CASSSDSFGGGIEAFF
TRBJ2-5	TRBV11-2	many	CASSARQGRETQYF
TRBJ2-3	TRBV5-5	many	CASRYSSADTQYF
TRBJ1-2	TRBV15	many	CATSREYRGTNYGYTF
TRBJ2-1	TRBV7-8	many	CASSWTRDNGYEQFF
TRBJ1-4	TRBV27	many	CASSSSTGVPRLFF
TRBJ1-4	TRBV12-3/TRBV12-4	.	CASSLTPGGSSNEKLFF
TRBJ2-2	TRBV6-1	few	CASSPPRGASGELFF
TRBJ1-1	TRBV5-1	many	CASSFGGVNTEAFF
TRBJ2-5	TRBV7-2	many	CASSLTSGGGGTQYF
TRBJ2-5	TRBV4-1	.	CASSHGLAGGNQETQYF
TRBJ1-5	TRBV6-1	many	CASSISRMNSNQPQHF
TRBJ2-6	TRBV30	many	CAWSAGGTGANVLTF
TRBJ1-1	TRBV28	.	CASSLVRQRSNTEAFF
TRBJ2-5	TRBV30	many	CAWSLAQGTGETQYF
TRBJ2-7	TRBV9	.	CASSVGGDYPYEQYF